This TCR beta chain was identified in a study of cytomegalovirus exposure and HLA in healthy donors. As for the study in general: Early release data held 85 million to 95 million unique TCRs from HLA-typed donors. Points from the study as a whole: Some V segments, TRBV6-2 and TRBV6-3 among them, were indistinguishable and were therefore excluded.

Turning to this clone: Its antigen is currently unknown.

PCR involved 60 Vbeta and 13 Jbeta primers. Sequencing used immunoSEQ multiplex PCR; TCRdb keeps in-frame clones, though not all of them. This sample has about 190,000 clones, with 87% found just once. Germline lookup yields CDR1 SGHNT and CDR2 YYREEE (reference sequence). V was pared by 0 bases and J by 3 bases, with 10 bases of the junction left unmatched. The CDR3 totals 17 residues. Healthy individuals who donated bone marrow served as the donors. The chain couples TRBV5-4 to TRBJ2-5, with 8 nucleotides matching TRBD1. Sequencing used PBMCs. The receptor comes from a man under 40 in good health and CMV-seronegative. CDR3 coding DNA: TGTGCCAGCAGCTTGGCACCTCACGGGGACAGGAAAGAGACCCAGTACTTC. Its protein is CASSLAPHGDRKETQYF.